This section outlines one T cell receptor beta chain sequence together with its context. Its target is not known. A sample-barcoded 5' primer and a J-beta primer mix were used in a second PCR of roughly 7 to 11 cycles. MiXCR, run by TCRdb on the 5' RACE reads, gives a single entry per CDR3 protein. The sample yields roughly 930,000 distinct CDR3 sequences, approximately 49% seen once. The sample is drawn from a study of blood T cells in healthy people across ages. Study results and caveats: The study found more naive CD4+ cells and higher diversity in long-lived than aged donors. Per million T cells, TCR beta diversity dropped roughly linearly as age increased.

The CDR3 is 14 amino acids. With V trimmed by 4 bases and J by 7 bases, 11 bases remained unmatched. Germline values: CDR1 SGHRS, CDR2 YFSETQ. The study isolated at least 6 million PBMCs from each sample. The sequenced sample consisted of blood. The chain joins TRBV5-1 to TRBJ2-7; TRBD1 aligns across 7 bases. The receptor was derived from a man aged 25 to 40 in good health. The CDR3 DNA reads as TGCGCCAGCAGCCCCGGGACAGACCTTAGGGAGCAGTACTTC. Protein: CASSPGTDLREQYF.